The clone carrying this TCR beta chain showed up just a few times. Its matching antigen is unknown. This CDR3 has 16 amino acids. Deletions cut 5 bases from V and 0 bases from J, with 14 bases between. This sample is drawn from a study of T cell repertoires in cytomegalovirus infection. A single record per CDR3 protein comes from TCRdb applying MiXCR to the reads. The sample consists of 90,000 to 120,000 distinct CDR3 sequences, more than 20% of them appearing once. Broader study findings: HLA-C-restricted, CMV-specific TCR beta clonotypes were dominant ex vivo.

This receptor was obtained from a human donor in good health (CMV status not recorded). Some clones in this sample may be carry-over from other donors' samples. The chain couples TRBV12-3 or TRBV12-4 to TRBJ2-1; D is undetermined. Input material: CD8+ T cells from PBMCs. In DNA form, the CDR3 reads TGTGCCAGCAGTCCCTGGTTCGCCAGCTCCTACAATGAGCAGTTCTTC. The encoded protein is CASSPWFASSYNEQFF.